The rows below give T cell receptor beta chains drawn from one sample of a study of breast tumors, draining lymph nodes, adjacent tissues. TCRdb reprocessed the multiplex PCR reads via MiXCR and lists one record per CDR3 protein. The top ten clones hold roughly 3.5% of a sample with around 130,000 distinct CDR3 sequences, roughly 21% of them seen once. Material: axillary lymph node tissue. These TCRs come from a female donor with breast cancer. Some clones in this sample may be carry-over from other donors' samples. The CDR3 runs from the conserved cysteine through the conserved F or W. D genes are given only for firm matches. Clone size, where shown, is once, few, many, or a class for clones that have expanded.

j_call: TRBJ2-5; clone_size: many; d_call: NA; cdr3_length: 16; v_call: TRBV7-9; cdr3_nt: TGTGCCAGCAGCTTAAGTAGGGAAAGTTCGCGAGAGACCCAGTACTTC; cdr3_aa: CASSLSRESSRETQYF
j_call: TRBJ2-6; clone_size: once; d_call: NA; cdr3_length: 17; v_call: TRBV6-1; cdr3_nt: TGTGCCAGCAGTGGACGTAGTAGAGGTTCTGGGGCCAACGTCCTGGCTTTC; cdr3_aa: CASSGRSRGSGANVLAF
j_call: TRBJ1-2; clone_size: few; d_call: TRBD1; cdr3_length: 14; v_call: TRBV5-4; cdr3_nt: TGTGCCAGCAGCTCCCGGGACAGAAACTATGGCTACACCTTC; cdr3_aa: CASSSRDRNYGYTF
j_call: TRBJ2-3; clone_size: many; d_call: NA; cdr3_length: 15; v_call: TRBV19; cdr3_nt: TGTGCCAGTACCTCATCTAGCGCGAGCACAGATACGCAGTATTTT; cdr3_aa: CASTSSSASTDTQYF
j_call: TRBJ1-4; clone_size: NA; d_call: NA; cdr3_length: 17; v_call: TRBV4-1; cdr3_nt: TGCGCCAGCAGCCAAGATCCAAGGGGGAGGACTAATGAAAAACTGTTTTTT; cdr3_aa: CASSQDPRGRTNEKLFF
j_call: TRBJ2-7; clone_size: many; d_call: NA; cdr3_length: 13; v_call: TRBV6-1; cdr3_nt: TGTGCCAGCAGTCCGACCCAAGGCCACGAGCAGTACTTC; cdr3_aa: CASSPTQGHEQYF
j_call: TRBJ2-7; clone_size: NA; d_call: TRBD1; cdr3_length: 13; v_call: TRBV28; cdr3_nt: TGTGCCATCACACAGGGGGCGTCGTACAAGCAGTACTTC; cdr3_aa: CAITQGASYKQYF
j_call: TRBJ2-7; clone_size: many; d_call: TRBD2; cdr3_length: 15; v_call: TRBV4-2; cdr3_nt: TGTGCCAGCAGCCAAAACCCAGGGACTAGCGACGAGCAGTACTTC; cdr3_aa: CASSQNPGTSDEQYF
j_call: TRBJ1-5; clone_size: many; d_call: NA; cdr3_length: 15; v_call: TRBV6-6; cdr3_nt: TGTGCCAGCAGTTACTCCGAAGATAGCAATCAGCCCCAGCATTTT; cdr3_aa: CASSYSEDSNQPQHF
j_call: TRBJ2-2; clone_size: many; d_call: NA; cdr3_length: 14; v_call: TRBV2; cdr3_nt: TGTGCCAGCAGTGAAAGGCGGAGAACCGGGGAGCTGTTTTTT; cdr3_aa: CASSERRRTGELFF
j_call: TRBJ2-5; clone_size: many; d_call: NA; cdr3_length: 13; v_call: TRBV6-6; cdr3_nt: TGTGCCAGCAGGGCGGACTTTCAAGAGACCCAGTACTTC; cdr3_aa: CASRADFQETQYF
j_call: TRBJ2-3; clone_size: many; d_call: NA; cdr3_length: 16; v_call: TRBV2; cdr3_nt: TGTGCCAGTGGGCGGGTCCCGGGAGGGGGCTCAGATACGCAGTATTTT; cdr3_aa: CASGRVPGGGSDTQYF
j_call: TRBJ2-3; clone_size: many; d_call: TRBD2; cdr3_length: 15; v_call: TRBV10-3; cdr3_nt: TGTGCCATCAGAACTAGCGGGGGGGCCTCAGATACGCAGTATTTT; cdr3_aa: CAIRTSGGASDTQYF
j_call: TRBJ2-1; clone_size: NA; d_call: NA; cdr3_length: 13; v_call: TRBV11-1; cdr3_nt: TGTGCCAGCAGCTTAGTAGTTGACAATGAGCAGTTCTTC; cdr3_aa: CASSLVVDNEQFF
j_call: TRBJ2-3; clone_size: many; d_call: TRBD2; cdr3_length: 15; v_call: TRBV5-8; cdr3_nt: TGTGCCAGCAGCGCTCCCCGGACTAGGACAGATACGCAGTATTTT; cdr3_aa: CASSAPRTRTDTQYF
j_call: TRBJ2-5; clone_size: few; d_call: NA; cdr3_length: 13; v_call: TRBV28; cdr3_nt: TGTGCCAGCAGCAGGGACCGACGGGAGACCCAGTACTTC; cdr3_aa: CASSRDRRETQYF
j_call: TRBJ2-3; clone_size: many; d_call: NA; cdr3_length: 11; v_call: TRBV12-3/TRBV12-4; cdr3_nt: TGTGCCAGCCAGGGCGTAGATACGCAGTATTTT; cdr3_aa: CASQGVDTQYF
j_call: TRBJ1-5; clone_size: many; d_call: NA; cdr3_length: 15; v_call: TRBV9; cdr3_nt: TGTGCCAGCAGTGCGATTCAGGGGTCCACCTGGCCCCAGCATTTT; cdr3_aa: CASSAIQGSTWPQHF
j_call: TRBJ2-2; clone_size: many; d_call: NA; cdr3_length: 13; v_call: TRBV9; cdr3_nt: TGTGCCAGCAGCGTTCGCAGCACCGGGGAGCTGTTTTTT; cdr3_aa: CASSVRSTGELFF
j_call: TRBJ2-1; clone_size: many; d_call: NA; cdr3_length: 16; v_call: TRBV12-3/TRBV12-4; cdr3_nt: TGTGCCAGCAGTTTATGGGCGAGGAGCTCCTACAATGAGCAGTTCTTC; cdr3_aa: CASSLWARSSYNEQFF
j_call: TRBJ2-3; clone_size: many; d_call: NA; cdr3_length: 15; v_call: TRBV6-1; cdr3_nt: TGTGCCAGCAGTGAAGCGGGACTCGTATTCGATACGCAGTATTTT; cdr3_aa: CASSEAGLVFDTQYF
j_call: TRBJ1-4; clone_size: NA; d_call: NA; cdr3_length: 15; v_call: TRBV6-6; cdr3_nt: TGTGCCAGCACCTCAGTCAGAGAATTGGGGGAAAAACTGTTTTTT; cdr3_aa: CASTSVRELGEKLFF
j_call: TRBJ2-5; clone_size: many; d_call: NA; cdr3_length: 8; v_call: TRBV20-1; cdr3_nt: TGCAGTGCTAGAGGGGGGAACTTC; cdr3_aa: CSARGGNF
j_call: TRBJ2-2; clone_size: many; d_call: NA; cdr3_length: 14; v_call: TRBV5-6; cdr3_nt: TGTGCCAGCACCATGGACTTGAACACCGGGGAGCTGTTTTTT; cdr3_aa: CASTMDLNTGELFF
j_call: TRBJ2-3; clone_size: many; d_call: NA; cdr3_length: 15; v_call: TRBV14; cdr3_nt: TGTGCCAGCAGCCAAATCGGCCTCGGGACAGATACGCAGTATTTT; cdr3_aa: CASSQIGLGTDTQYF
j_call: TRBJ2-3; clone_size: many; d_call: NA; cdr3_length: 14; v_call: TRBV5-5; cdr3_nt: TGTGCCAGCAGCTCTGGGACTAGCACAGATACGCAGTATTTT; cdr3_aa: CASSSGTSTDTQYF
j_call: TRBJ1-6; clone_size: many; d_call: NA; cdr3_length: 15; v_call: TRBV2; cdr3_nt: TGTGCCAGCATTAGTGGGGAGGCCTATAATTCACCCCTCCACTTT; cdr3_aa: CASISGEAYNSPLHF
j_call: TRBJ2-1; clone_size: many; d_call: TRBD2; cdr3_length: 14; v_call: TRBV20-1; cdr3_nt: TGCAGTGTTCCTCGGGAGGGACGATACAATGAGCAGTTCTTC; cdr3_aa: CSVPREGRYNEQFF
j_call: TRBJ2-3; clone_size: many; d_call: TRBD2; cdr3_length: 16; v_call: TRBV6-6; cdr3_nt: TGTGCCAGCAGTTACGGGAGGGTTTACGGGACAGATACGCAGTATTTT; cdr3_aa: CASSYGRVYGTDTQYF
j_call: TRBJ1-5; clone_size: many; d_call: TRBD1; cdr3_length: 13; v_call: TRBV2; cdr3_nt: TGTGCCAGCTCGACAGGGACCAATCAGCCCCAGCATTTT; cdr3_aa: CASSTGTNQPQHF
j_call: TRBJ1-5; clone_size: many; d_call: NA; cdr3_length: 14; v_call: TRBV19; cdr3_nt: TGTGCCAGTAGTCTCCAGAACCGGGTTCAGCCCCAGCATTTT; cdr3_aa: CASSLQNRVQPQHF
j_call: TRBJ2-7; clone_size: many; d_call: NA; cdr3_length: 14; v_call: TRBV20-1; cdr3_nt: TGCAGTGCTAGAGACCCCATGAGGGGGGACGAGCAGTACTTC; cdr3_aa: CSARDPMRGDEQYF
j_call: TRBJ1-1; clone_size: once; d_call: TRBD1; cdr3_length: 14; v_call: TRBV25-1; cdr3_nt: TGTGCCAGCAGTGACCAGCAGACAGGGGCTGAAGCTTTCTTT; cdr3_aa: CASSDQQTGAEAFF
j_call: TRBJ2-1; clone_size: many; d_call: TRBD1; cdr3_length: 16; v_call: TRBV7-2; cdr3_nt: TGTGCCAGCAGCTTAATGGGGGGACAGGGGGCAAATGAGCAGTTCTTC; cdr3_aa: CASSLMGGQGANEQFF
j_call: TRBJ1-2; clone_size: many; d_call: NA; cdr3_length: 16; v_call: TRBV11-2; cdr3_nt: TGTGCCAGCAGCTTAAATCGCGGACAACAATCGGATGGCTACACCTTC; cdr3_aa: CASSLNRGQQSDGYTF
j_call: TRBJ1-2; clone_size: many; d_call: NA; cdr3_length: 14; v_call: TRBV5-4; cdr3_nt: TGTGCCAGCAGCTTGGTTGGGGGCCGGTATGGCTACACCTTC; cdr3_aa: CASSLVGGRYGYTF
j_call: TRBJ1-3; clone_size: many; d_call: NA; cdr3_length: 15; v_call: TRBV6-1; cdr3_nt: TGTGCCAGCAGCCTCGAGACGGGCTCTGGAAACACCATATATTTT; cdr3_aa: CASSLETGSGNTIYF
j_call: TRBJ2-5; clone_size: many; d_call: NA; cdr3_length: 11; v_call: TRBV20-1; cdr3_nt: TGCAGTGCATTGTACCAAGAGACCCAGTACTTC; cdr3_aa: CSALYQETQYF
j_call: TRBJ1-2; clone_size: few; d_call: NA; cdr3_length: 11; v_call: TRBV27; cdr3_nt: TGTGCCAGCAGTGGTGGGTGGGGCTACACCTTC; cdr3_aa: CASSGGWGYTF
j_call: TRBJ2-3; clone_size: NA; d_call: TRBD1; cdr3_length: 12; v_call: TRBV20-1; cdr3_nt: TGCAGCCCCTACAGGGGGACAGATACGCAGTATTTT; cdr3_aa: CSPYRGTDTQYF
j_call: TRBJ2-3; clone_size: many; d_call: NA; cdr3_length: 14; v_call: TRBV7-3; cdr3_nt: TGTGCCAGCAGCATAGCACGGGACTCCCAGGCGCAGTATTTT; cdr3_aa: CASSIARDSQAQYF
j_call: TRBJ2-2; clone_size: many; d_call: TRBD1; cdr3_length: 16; v_call: TRBV9; cdr3_nt: TGTGCCAGCAGCCCTTCAGGGACAGGGGGCACCGGGGAGCTGTTTTTT; cdr3_aa: CASSPSGTGGTGELFF
j_call: TRBJ1-4; clone_size: once; d_call: NA; cdr3_length: 14; v_call: TRBV6-2/TRBV6-3; cdr3_nt: TGTGCCAGCAGGGTGGACCGGGAAGCGAAAAAACTGTCTTTT; cdr3_aa: CASRVDREAKKLSF
j_call: TRBJ1-3; clone_size: many; d_call: NA; cdr3_length: 15; v_call: TRBV3-1; cdr3_nt: TGTGCCAGCAGCCAAGGGGTTACCTCTGGAAACACCATATATTTT; cdr3_aa: CASSQGVTSGNTIYF
j_call: TRBJ2-1; clone_size: many; d_call: NA; cdr3_length: 15; v_call: TRBV2; cdr3_nt: TGTGCCAGCAGATTCCGGGACCTCCTCTACAATGAGCAGTTCTTC; cdr3_aa: CASRFRDLLYNEQFF
j_call: TRBJ2-2; clone_size: many; d_call: NA; cdr3_length: 15; v_call: TRBV5-1; cdr3_nt: TGCGCCAGCAGCTCCTTATACAGGGATGCCGGGGAGCTGTTTTTT; cdr3_aa: CASSSLYRDAGELFF
j_call: TRBJ1-2; clone_size: many; d_call: NA; cdr3_length: 16; v_call: TRBV6-5; cdr3_nt: TGTGCCAGCAGTTACGAGGGTGAGGCCCGTAGAAGGGGCTACACCTTC; cdr3_aa: CASSYEGEARRRGYTF
j_call: TRBJ2-7; clone_size: many; d_call: TRBD2; cdr3_length: 15; v_call: TRBV9; cdr3_nt: TGTGCCAGCAGCGTAGGGACTAGCGGGACGAACGAGCAGTACTTC; cdr3_aa: CASSVGTSGTNEQYF